This T cell receptor (beta chain) was identified during a study of blood T cell repertoires in COVID-19. Assay used: immunoSEQ multiplex PCR; TCRdb lists only in-frame clones, some missing. The profile shows approximately 97,000 clones, 70% to 80% of them singletons. The sequenced sample consisted of peripheral blood. The receptor's source is a man aged 55 to 70 with active or convalescent COVID-19.

In DNA form, the CDR3 reads TGCGCCAGCAGCCCCACCACAGGTAGCAATCAGCCCCAGCATTTT. Protein: CASSPTTGSNQPQHF. The chain joins TRBV5-1 to TRBJ1-5, with D possibly TRBD1 on 5 matching bases. The CDR3 is made up of 15 amino acids. Germline lookup yields CDR1 SGHRS and CDR2 YFSETQ. Between the trimmed V and J ends, which lost 4 bases and 0 bases, there was a span of 11 bases.